This T cell receptor beta chain came from a study of cytomegalovirus exposure and HLA in healthy donors (dated by TCRdb to 2016 to 2017). Describing the broader study: An earlier analysis of approximately 640 of the donors reported more than 250 Gb of sequence data and 117 million unique TCR beta sequences from some 180 million T cells. HLA typing covered class I and class II loci at four-digit resolution. To predict cytomegalovirus infection status, the study combined high-throughput TCR immunosequencing, statistical association of individual TCRs with disease status, and machine learning. Donor age, sex, ethnicity and CMV serostatus were compiled together with the repertoire data. Several DR-DQ haplotypes were treated as single units for association and clustering because of strong linkage in the cohort. In addition to the first cohort of 666 subjects, a separate validation cohort of around 110 different subjects was used. Every discovery cohort repertoire had been produced on one sequencing platform. Among the roughly 390 genotyped donors, 81% belonged to the genetic ancestry cluster associated with self-reported Caucasian donors. A later genetic analysis used genome-wide SNP genotypes for about three fifths of the roughly 700 donors, treating that subset as a discovery cohort. Among approximately 370 genotyped donors of the cohort, an average of around 250,000 unique TCR beta nucleotide sequences was sequenced per donor, of which about 18% were non-productive. To study patterns of TCR occurrence, a later analysis re-analyzed previously published TCR beta repertoires from 550 to 800 donors and added high-resolution HLA genotyping. To decide whether each TCR beta V gene segment behaved as functional or pseudogenic, an earlier analysis of over 500 of the donors relied on high-throughput TCR beta sequencing. The T cell repertoires of 666 subjects were profiled by immunosequencing and related to cytomegalovirus serostatus. The number of typed donors differed by locus: 629-630 for A, B, C, DRB1 and DQB1; roughly 510 for DQA1; approximately 600 for DPA1; and some 430 for DPB1. An early release that covered about 600 HLA-typed donors contained approximately 290 gigabases of sequencing data and 70 million to 100 million unique TCR sequences. The aim of the study was to test whether cataloging public T cell receptors could identify signatures of past pathogen exposure. In the later analysis, no new phenotypic data were used to find candidate immune exposures; instead, reliance was placed on TCR beta sequences and their occurrence across donors.

This clone was seen only a few times. What this receptor recognizes is not known. No base quality information exists; no much larger clone differs at one position. The cohort was made up of 500 to 850 healthy bone marrow donors. At the time of sampling, every cohort member was nominally healthy, though immune exposures that went unrecorded were likely present. The donor was CMV seropositive and was included in the group of 300 or so seropositive cohort members. Every donor gave a peripheral blood sample, and the peripheral blood mononuclear cells from that sample were used for TCR beta sequencing. The Qiagen DNeasy Blood Extraction Kit was used to extract genomic DNA from the blood cell samples. The study at large found these results: Correlated functional status among segregating V segments might reflect linkage disequilibrium, but an unknown experimental factor could not be ruled out. In vitro tests confirmed that a few of the cytomegalovirus-associated TCR beta chains recognize cytomegalovirus antigens. Compared with equally common non-associated chains, HLA-associated TCR beta chains in a later analysis were more clonally expanded and had lower generation probabilities. HLA typing was unavailable for some donors at each locus, so association tests used only the typed subset. According to a later genetic analysis, donors in an Asian-associated ancestry cluster had fewer N-insertions in productive TCRs than the approximately 650-donor mean. The 87-base-pair reads could not distinguish some IMGT-functional V segments, including TRBV6-2 and TRBV6-3, so those segments were excluded. An earlier analysis of approximately 530 of the donors showed that most TCR beta V segments appeared in productive rearrangements either about 87% or about 30% of the time, which broadly matched IMGT annotations. Across donors, most TCR sequences were observed very rarely, whereas some public TCRs were present in many individuals. A cluster of highly shared sequence variants was judged likely to be a technical artifact of the sequencing pipeline. A later analysis associated around 16,000 TCR beta sequences with specific HLA alleles at a false discovery rate of 0.05. Only TCR beta chains were sequenced in this cohort, and the absence of alpha or paired-chain data limited detectable features. V-gene and J-gene trimming of TCR beta chains was associated with a missense DCLRE1C variant in a later genetic analysis, and the association was replicated in an independent cohort. Sequencing depth was assumed to be roughly uniform across donors in the presence/absence analyses, though that assumption may not hold. About 15 rarely observed V segments, including chromosome 9 orphons, were excluded from the earlier analysis of several hundred of the donors because counts were too low. When HLA alleles, especially DR and DQ, strongly co-occurred, attributing TCR associations to individual alleles was difficult. A total of roughly 160 TCR beta chains were listed by the study as associated with cytomegalovirus. The authors suggested that the approach could potentially be extended to other disease states and immunological phenotypes. According to a later analysis, TCR association rates differed among HLA loci, with DRB1 alleles showing the most associated TCRs and HLA-C alleles showing the fewest. In a later analysis, several top co-occurrence clusters were reported to appear linked to parvovirus B19, influenza, CMV and Epstein-Barr virus. According to a later analysis, most CMV-associated TCR beta chains appeared to be HLA-restricted, and the HLA associations seemed to be driven largely by CMV exposure. The classifier was reported to diagnose cytomegalovirus status with high specificity and sensitivity in both the original cohort and the validation cohort. For the cohort, immune exposure information was limited to CMV serostatus. A further reported finding was that TCR beta sequences accurately predicted the HLA-A and HLA-B alleles for most subjects in the first cohort.

To prepare the library, the immunoSEQ multiplex PCR assay was applied. For the multiplex PCR, a mixture combining 60 forward primers for TCR Vbeta segments and 13 reverse primers for TCR Jbeta segments was used. The CDR3 region of rearranged TCR beta genes was amplified from genomic DNA with a multiplex PCR assay. The Illumina HiSeq System was used to sequence the amplified TCR beta libraries as 87-base-pair reads. In the source study's methods: A later analysis tallied around 82 million unique TCR beta chains across the 640 or so repertoires, and some 10 million of those chains were shared by two or more donors. Raw reads were error-corrected and collapsed into unique sequences by a nearest-neighbor algorithm in which closely related sequences were merged to remove PCR and sequencing errors. V, D and J gene segments were assigned by aligning CDR3 sequences to IMGT reference sequences. Each retained sequence needed at least a six-nucleotide match to both a V gene segment and a J gene segment. Rearrangements were classified as productive when the CDR3 lacked stop codons and remained in frame with V and J, and all other rearrangements were classified as non-productive. CDR3 was defined by IMGT convention, running from the second conserved V-encoded cysteine to the conserved J-encoded phenylalanine. The earlier analysis of roughly 590 of the donors excluded any sequence lacking an unambiguous match to a single V gene segment. In an earlier analysis of several hundred of the donors, a V segment was called functional when productive rearrangements were above 56.7%, and segregating when the standard deviation between donors exceeded 5%. To diagnose cytomegalovirus status from the catalog of TCR beta chain sequences, a statistical classification framework was built. A later analysis assigned V and J genes by comparing TCR nucleotide sequences with IMGT/GENE-DB human TR gene sequences. Using the TCRdist pipeline, a later analysis assigned CDR3 sequences along with most-parsimonious VDJ recombination scenarios. In a later analysis, each TCR beta chain was defined by its CDR3 amino acid sequence together with its V-gene family, and reads without a unique V-gene family were excluded. As a way to deal with suspected cross-contamination and a sequencing artifact, a later analysis dropped more than 500 nucleotide sequences that were highly shared and had low generation probability. In a later analysis, a clonal expansion index for each public chain was calculated from normalized within-repertoire ranks of inferred template counts. A later analysis computed generation probabilities with a VDJ recombination model fitted to out-of-frame rearrangements, and checked the results against IGoR. A later analysis scored TCR-TCR, TCR-HLA and TCR-CMV co-occurrence with hypergeometric tests, applying a repertoire-size bias correction to TCR pairs. False discovery rates were estimated in a later analysis by permuting HLA or CMV assignments 20 times. In a later analysis, co-occurring TCRs were grouped using DBSCAN, and TCRdist sequence similarity was added for clustering within HLA-allele-positive subsets. Co-occurrence clustering excluded repertoires with fewer than 30,000 or more than 120,000 public chains, plus five with anomalous nucleotide sharing. This is the immuneACCESS table as TCRdb keeps it, with only in-frame sequences that have V and J called. A part of the clones is gone; compared with another copy, unresolved V genes explain less than half, and the rest is unexplained. The D gene and trimming were derived from the DNA, and the V and J assignments and clone size from that table. The sample contains over 130,000 clones, 63% of them found a single time. The top ten clonotypes cover around 7.1% of the sample.

CDR1 and CDR2 are read off the germline V gene (reference sequence) as SEHNR and FQNEAQ. The CDR3 holds 14 amino acids from the cysteine to the phenylalanine. The entry retains the CDR3 DNA only, 42 bases that are in frame from base 1. V is reduced by 4 bases and J by 1 base, leaving a spacing of 5 bases between them. The receptor comes from a woman aged 55-69 years in good health and CMV-seropositive. The V gene is TRBV7-9 and the J gene is TRBJ2-6; TRBD1 is a possible D gene, resting on 5 matching bases. Sample: PBMCs. The CDR3 protein: CASSSGSGANVLTF. The DNA sequence follows: TGTGCCAGCAGCTCAGGGTCTGGGGCCAACGTCCTGACTTTC. The CDR3 plus the reference TRBV7-9 and TRBJ2-6 genes for the other parts give the full variable domain: DTGVSQNPRHKITKRGQNVTFRCDPISEHNRLYWYRQTLGQGPEFLTYFQNEAQLEKSRLLSDRFSAERPKGSFSTLEIQRTEQGDSAMYLCASSSGSGANVLTFGAGSRLTVL.